This T cell receptor beta chain was recovered during a study of Ad26.COV2.S vaccination and SARS-CoV-2 variants. Overall study context: The study gave Ad26.COV2.S intramuscularly, once or twice 56 days apart.

Treatment: 19 received Ad26.COV2.S at low or high dose, single or two shots; 5 received placebo; per-sample allocation not given. Collection of samples fell on day 63 after the first vaccine or placebo injection. Spike of the Wuhan-strain SARS-CoV-2 was expressed by an Ad26 vector, which formed the vaccine. Trimming pared 0 bases from V and 7 bases from J, leaving 10 bases between. Germline V gene lookup returns CDR1 ENHRY and CDR2 SYGVKD. There are 15 residues in the CDR3. Sequenced by immunoSEQ multiplex PCR; TCRdb stores in-frame clones only, minus some. This table holds a few hundred thousand clones, 80% to 90% found once.

This receptor was taken from a person between 18 and 60 years old who received the Ad26.COV2.S COVID-19 vaccine or a placebo. The genes are TRBV10-3 and TRBJ1-6, with D unclear. Source: peripheral blood, taken in a trial of Ad26.COV2.S vaccine versus placebo. As DNA, the CDR3 is TGTGCCATCAGTGAGTCAGGCGGAATAAATTCACCCCTCCACTTT. Residues: CAISESGGINSPLHF.